One and the same sample provided the 13 T cell receptor beta chains below, sequenced in a study of cytomegalovirus exposure and HLA in healthy donors. The PCR made use of 60 Vbeta and 13 Jbeta primers. Assay used: immunoSEQ multiplex PCR; TCRdb lists only in-frame clones, some missing. The sample is made up of 45,000 to 55,000 clones, and the top ten hold more than 25% of it. Sequencing used PBMCs. The receptors were gathered from a man aged 35 to 55 in good health and CMV-seropositive.

The J gene is TRBJ2-7, the V gene TRBV7-2, with 9 bases that match TRBD1. The CDR3 is 15 residues long. V lost 5 bases to trimming and J lost 3 bases; unmatched junction nucleotides: 8. Looked up from germline, CDR1 is SGHTA and CDR2 is FQGNSA. In DNA form, the CDR3 reads TGTGCCAGCAGCACACAGGGGGCCGCTATCTACGAGCAGTACTTC. It translates to CASSTQGAAIYEQYF.

The rearrangement links TRBV2 to TRBJ2-5, with 10 positions matching TRBD1. Germline CDR1 reads SNHLY; CDR2 reads FYNNEI. The V gene end was trimmed by 2 bases and the J gene end by 11 bases; junction bases not matched to a gene: 8. The CDR3 has 14 amino acids. CDR3 in amino acids: CASSERDRGAEQYF. For the CDR3, the DNA is TGTGCCAGCAGTGAAAGGGACAGGGGAGCGGAGCAGTACTTC. The whole variable domain, filled in from reference TRBV2 and TRBJ2-5, reads EPEVTQTPSHQVTQMGQEVILRCVPISNHLYFYWYRQILGQKVEFLVSFYNNEISEKSEIFDDQFSVERPDGSNFTLKIRSTKLEDSAMYFCASSERDRGAEQYFGPGTRLLVL.

The V and J genes are TRBV15 and TRBJ1-1, with TRBD1 identical over 8 bases. V shed 3 bases, J shed 4 bases, and the junction held 7 bases outside the gene matches. The CDR3 is 15 amino acids. Germline values: CDR1 LNHNV, CDR2 YYDKDF (reference sequence). For the CDR3, the DNA is TGTGCCACCAGCAGCGGACAGGGACTGGGCACTGAAGCTTTCTTT. This encodes CATSSGQGLGTEAFF.

The genes are TRBV10-3 and TRBJ2-5; 8 bases match TRBD2. Per germline, CDR1 ENHRY and CDR2 SYGVKD. This CDR3 is 12 amino acids long. V was pared by 5 bases and J by 7 bases, with 3 bases of the junction left unmatched. In DNA form, the CDR3 reads TGTGCCATCAGTCCTGCGGGGGGGACCCAGTACTTC. It translates to CAISPAGGTQYF.

The chain uses TRBV11-2 and TRBJ1-3, with 7 bases lining up with TRBD1. Trimming took 5 bases from V and 1 from J; bases not matched to a gene: 2. The CDR3 loop spans 14 amino acids. CDR1 and CDR2 from the germline V gene are SGHAT and FQNNGV. CDR3 in amino acids: CASSPGGSGNTIYF. The CDR3 DNA reads as TGTGCCAGCAGCCCAGGGGGGTCTGGAAACACCATATATTTT.

The J gene is TRBJ1-6, the V gene TRBV30; D is perhaps TRBD1 (5 bases). The germline V gene has CDR1 GTSNPN and CDR2 SVGIG (reference sequence). This CDR3 is 16 amino acids long. V was shortened by 5 bases and J by 7 bases, with 21 bases between the two germline ends. CDR3 DNA: TGTGCCTGGCAACTCGCTATGGGCGGGGGGAATTCACCCCTCCACTTT. Translated: CAWQLAMGGGNSPLHF.

The chain has TRBV30 and TRBJ2-3, with D possibly TRBD2 on 6 matching bases. Per germline, CDR1 GTSNPN and CDR2 SVGIG (reference sequence). Trimming left V 4 bases short and J 8 bases short, with 10 bases between. The CDR3 has 11 amino acids. The CDR3 spells CAWNNGGTQYF. The CDR3 region has the DNA TGTGCCTGGAACAACGGGGGTACGCAGTATTTT.

CDR3 residues: CASSNRDRDEQYF. CDR3 DNA: TGTGCCAGCAGTAATCGGGACAGGGACGAGCAGTACTTC. V is TRBV5-6 and J is TRBJ2-7; 9 bases line up with TRBD1. This CDR3 comprises 13 residues. The germline V gene has CDR1 SGHDT and CDR2 YYEEEE. J gave up 5 bases and V 5 bases, and 5 bases lay outside the gene matches.

The chain couples TRBV7-2 to TRBJ2-7; D possibly corresponds to TRBD1 (5 bases). The germline CDR1 and CDR2 sequences are SGHTA and FQGNSA. The CDR3 consists of 15 residues. Trimming removed 3 bases at V and 4 bases at J, with 16 bases between. The CDR3 spells CASSFLFQGRYEQYF. The CDR3 DNA follows: TGTGCCAGCAGCTTTCTATTCCAGGGAAGATACGAGCAGTACTTC. Combining the CDR3 with reference TRBV7-2 and TRBJ2-7 gives the whole variable domain GAGVSQSPSNKVTEKGKDVELRCDPISGHTALYWYRQSLGQGLEFLIYFQGNSAPDKSGLPSDRFSAERTGGSVSTLTIQRTQQEDSAVYLCASSFLFQGRYEQYFGPGTRLTVT.

J is TRBJ1-5 and V is TRBV2, with D possibly matching TRBD1 (6 bases). The germline V and J ends were trimmed by 8 bases and 5 bases, with 10 bases remaining between them. Germline CDR1 is SNHLY and CDR2 is FYNNEI. The CDR3 extends over 12 amino acids. This CDR3 is CASAPGDQPQHF. Here the CDR3 DNA reads TGTGCCAGCGCCCCAGGGGATCAGCCCCAGCATTTT.

This chain connects TRBV2 to TRBJ2-1, with D unresolved. Looked up from germline, CDR1 is SNHLY and CDR2 is FYNNEI. Deletions cut 6 bases from V and 4 bases from J, with 7 bases between. This CDR3 spans 12 amino acids. CDR3 residues: CASSPNYNEQFF. CDR3 nucleotides: TGTGCCAGCAGCCCCAATTACAATGAGCAGTTCTTC.

As DNA, the CDR3 is TGTGCCAGCAGTGAAGCCGCAGGGGGCTCGAACTATGGCTACACCTTC. Translation: CASSEAAGGSNYGYTF. The J gene is TRBJ1-2, the V gene TRBV6-1; 8 bases fit TRBD1. In germline, CDR1 is MNHNS, CDR2 SASEGT. This CDR3 comprises 16 residues. J gave up 2 bases and V 0 bases, and 5 bases lay outside the gene matches.

V gene TRBV7-2 combines with J gene TRBJ1-2; 9 bases are shared with TRBD1. Germline V gene sequence: CDR1 SGHTA, CDR2 FQGNSA. The ends lost 2 bases at V and 8 bases at J; junction bases unmatched: 3. This CDR3 contains 13 residues. The CDR3 spells CASSLRDRDGYTF. CDR3 nucleotide sequence: TGTGCCAGCAGCTTAAGGGACAGGGACGGCTACACCTTC. The entire variable domain, with the rest obtained from reference TRBV7-2 and TRBJ1-2, is as follows: GAGVSQSPSNKVTEKGKDVELRCDPISGHTALYWYRQSLGQGLEFLIYFQGNSAPDKSGLPSDRFSAERTGGSVSTLTIQRTQQEDSAVYLCASSLRDRDGYTFGSGTRLTVV.